The T cell receptor (beta chain) under discussion was sequenced for a study of blood T cell repertoires in COVID-19. Study as a whole: Sample material is recorded as cDNA or gDNA derived from T cells, B-cell-depleted T cells, or PBMCs.

The CDR3 loop spans 18 amino acids. With 6 bases clipped from V and 0 bases from J, the junction kept 14 bases outside the gene matches. Germline-derived CDR1 and CDR2 are SNHLY and FYNNEI. Per the original data handling: Amplification of reference gene primers provided the estimated nucleated cell counts. This table comes from immunoSEQ multiplex PCR, and its TCRdb copy is limited to in-frame clones, with some not included. V and J calls and clone size are those listed in that table; D and trimming were worked out from the DNA. The sample consists of a few hundred thousand clones, roughly 88% of them appearing once.

The receptor was isolated from a woman aged 40 to 50 with acute COVID-19. What was sequenced was PBMCs or T cells enriched from blood (not recorded which). J is TRBJ1-5 and V is TRBV2; TRBD1 matches at 7 bases. This CDR3 is CASSYDRVVGYSNQPQHF. CDR3 coding DNA: TGTGCCAGCAGCTATGACAGGGTTGTCGGCTATAGCAATCAGCCCCAGCATTTT.